Following are 13 T cell receptor beta chains from one sample sequenced in a study of blood T cell repertoires in COVID-19 (dated by TCRdb to about 2020). Library prep was done by the immunoSEQ multiplex PCR assay. As stored in TCRdb, this immuneACCESS dataset retains in-frame rearrangements with V and J assigned. A fraction of the clones does not appear; measured against another copy, unresolved V genes explain less than half of the discrepancy, and the remainder lacks a known reason. The sample table records fewer than 350,000 clones; about 83% of these occur just once. The ten largest clones add up to about 6% of the sample. Sequencing used PBMCs or T cells enriched from blood (not recorded which). These receptors all come from a woman aged 40 to 50 who had recovered from COVID-19.

The chain links TRBV2 to TRBJ1-2; the match to TRBD1 covers 7 bases. CDR1 and CDR2 from the germline V gene are SNHLY and FYNNEI. This CDR3 comprises 14 residues. V was clipped by 6 bases and J by 4 bases; unmatched bases: 8. CDR3 in amino acids: CASRRQGLGYGYTF. DNA of the CDR3: TGTGCCAGCAGACGACAGGGACTGGGCTATGGCTACACCTTC.

The chain carries TRBV4-3 and TRBJ2-2; TRBD2 aligns across 11 bases. Germline trimming cut 1 base from V and 10 bases from J; bases unmatched to any gene: 8. In germline, CDR1 is LGHNA, CDR2 YSLEER. This CDR3 is built from 16 residues. CDR3 region: CASSQAPIAGGEELFF. The CDR3 region has the DNA TGCGCCAGCAGCCAAGCCCCCATAGCGGGAGGGGAGGAGCTGTTTTTT.

The V call is TRBV10-1, the J call TRBJ2-5; 7 bases are a match to TRBD1. The CDR3 length is 16 residues. CDR1 and CDR2 (germline): WNHNN, SYGVQD (reference sequence). Trimming took 0 bases from V and 1 from J; bases not matched to a gene: 5. The CDR3 DNA reads as TGCGCCAGCAGTGAGTCTGGACAGGTACCCCAAGAGACCCAGTACTTC. It codes for CASSESGQVPQETQYF.

This chain connects TRBV29-1 to TRBJ1-4; D uncertain. From germline, CDR1 is SQVTM and CDR2 ANQGSEA. V shed 3 bases and J shed 11 bases, with 10 bases lying between them. The length of the CDR3 is 11 residues. The DNA of the CDR3 is TGCAGCGTTGAGACCGCGGGGAAACTGTTTTTT. It yields the protein CSVETAGKLFF.

The count of this clone is one. The chain employs TRBV9 and TRBJ1-4; the D gene is possibly TRBD1 (6 bases). The CDR3 totals 18 residues. The germline CDR1 and CDR2 sequences are SGDLS and YYNGEE. The germline V and J ends were trimmed by 0 bases and 8 bases, with 23 bases remaining between them. CDR3 sequence reads: CASSVGPRNSGAGEKLFF. The CDR3 coding sequence is TGTGCCAGCAGCGTAGGTCCCCGGAATTCAGGGGCAGGGGAAAAACTGTTTTTT.

This chain links TRBV24-1 with TRBJ1-6; D remains unclear. Germline assignment: CDR1 KGHDR and CDR2 SFDVKD. V was cut by 9 bases and J by 10 bases, with 18 bases left in between. This CDR3 is 14 amino acids long. The CDR3 region has the DNA TGTGCCACCCTCATCGGAGGGATTGGATCACCCCTCCACTTT. Translation gives CATLIGGIGSPLHF.

The chain combines TRBV28 with TRBJ1-2; a weak D match, TRBD1 (5 bases). V was shortened by 8 bases and J by 0 bases, with 31 bases between the two germline ends. Germline V CDR1 and CDR2: MDHEN, SYDVKM. This CDR3 comprises 20 residues. CDR3 in amino acids: CASESRLRGGEMYSNYGYTF. CDR3 nucleotides: TGTGCCAGCGAGAGCCGCCTGCGGGGAGGGGAGATGTATTCTAACTATGGCTACACCTTC.

The V and J genes are TRBV5-1 and TRBJ2-5; D unresolved. The CDR3 is made up of 14 amino acids. CDR1 is SGHRS and CDR2 is YFSETQ in the germline V gene. V lost 3 bases and J lost 5, with 14 bases in between. CDR3 protein: CASSSGFRTETQYF. Written as DNA, the CDR3 is TGCGCCAGCAGCTCCGGTTTCCGAACGGAGACCCAGTACTTC.

The chain carries TRBV4-1 and TRBJ2-3; D may be TRBD2 (5 bases). CDR3 size: 15 residues. Germline V gene sequence: CDR1 MGHRA, CDR2 YSYEKL. Between the trimmed V and J ends, which lost 2 bases and 0 bases, there was a span of 9 bases. In DNA form, the CDR3 reads TGCGCCAGCAGCCAATATGCGGGCAGCACAGATACGCAGTATTTT. Protein: CASSQYAGSTDTQYF.

With respect to this clone: One junction end disagrees with the germline gene, perhaps due to a read error. J is TRBJ2-3 and V is TRBV7-3; D may be TRBD2 (5 bases). CDR3 length equals 13 residues. CDR1 is SGHTA, CDR2 FQGTGA, per germline. Here the CDR3 reads CASSLYMGDAQYF. In DNA form, the CDR3 reads TGTGCCAGCAGCTTATATATGGGAGATGCGCAGTATTTT.

V usage is TRBV18 and J usage is TRBJ2-1; 9 bases align to TRBD1. Unmatched junction bases numbered 3, after V lost 3 bases and J lost 6 bases. Germline CDR1 and CDR2: KGHSH and LQKENI. This CDR3 region has 14 residues. The CDR3 protein is CASSPGQGFNEQFF. As DNA, the CDR3 is TGTGCCAGCTCACCGGGACAGGGTTTCAATGAGCAGTTCTTC.

The sample holds one count of this clone. The chain uses TRBV7-9 and TRBJ2-1; TRBD2 matches at 9 bases. CDR1 and CDR2 (germline): SEHNR, FQNEAQ (reference sequence). This CDR3 comprises 15 residues. V lost 7 bases to trimming and J lost 8 bases; unmatched junction nucleotides: 12. CDR3: CASKWAGGPLDEQFF. The CDR3 nucleotides are TGTGCCAGCAAATGGGCGGGAGGGCCGTTGGATGAGCAGTTCTTC.

The chain recombines TRBV7-6 with TRBJ2-1, with 8 bases identical to TRBD2. V dropped 4 bases and J dropped 8; count of bases not matched to a gene: 10. This CDR3 spans 15 amino acids. Per the germline V gene, CDR1 is SGHVS and CDR2 is FNYEAQ. CDR3 sequence (DNA): TGTGCCAGCAGCTCTCAGCGGGAGAGGGGCGATGAGCAGTTCTTC. Encoded protein: CASSSQRERGDEQFF.